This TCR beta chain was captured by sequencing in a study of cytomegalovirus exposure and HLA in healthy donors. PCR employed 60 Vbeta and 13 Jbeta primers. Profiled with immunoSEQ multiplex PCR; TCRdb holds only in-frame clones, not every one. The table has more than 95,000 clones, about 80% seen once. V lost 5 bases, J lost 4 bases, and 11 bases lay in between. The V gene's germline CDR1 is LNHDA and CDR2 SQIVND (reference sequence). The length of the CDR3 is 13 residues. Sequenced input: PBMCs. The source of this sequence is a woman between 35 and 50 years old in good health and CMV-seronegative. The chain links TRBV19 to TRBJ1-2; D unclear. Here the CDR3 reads CASSRDYIYGYTF. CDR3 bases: TGTGCCAGTAGTCGGGATTATATCTATGGCTACACCTTC.